This T cell receptor beta chain was sequenced in a study of vaccination effects on CD4 cells after COVID-19. Study in general: It was a median of 72 days after the second dose that post-vaccine samples were obtained.

Regarding this clone: Its target is not known.

Before sequencing took place, the ViraFEST assay used viral peptide pools to expand antigen-specific CD4+ T cells. Following an approximately 10-day culture, CD4+ T cells were purified. All participants had two doses of either the BNT162b2 or mRNA-1273 vaccine. Nucleocapsid antibodies were negative in the vaccine recipients, who had never had SARS-CoV-2 infection. Cultures used about 2 million PBMC per well, approximately 9.5 IU/ml IL-2 and around 9.7 ug/ml peptides. General study results and limits: Late post-vaccination samples showed marked contraction of infection- and vaccine-induced clones.

This CDR3 region has 15 residues. V dropped 2 bases and J dropped 1 base, with 9 bases sitting between them. Per the germline V gene, CDR1 is MNHEY and CDR2 is SMNVEV (reference sequence). Repertoires were generated with immunoSEQ multiplex PCR, while TCRdb's copy carries only in-frame clones and drops some. The table includes under 80,000 clones, 76% detected once. The sequence came from a human donor who received a COVID-19 vaccine. This chain links TRBV27 with TRBJ2-4; D not resolved. The material was CD4+ T cells from PBMCs cultured with HCoV-OC43 spike peptides, obtained after COVID-19 vaccination. Subset in this sample: HCoV-OC43 spike overlapping peptide pool stimulation. DNA of the CDR3: TGTGCCAGCAGTTTAATATCGGGCGCCAAAAACATTCAGTACTTC. This sequence encodes CASSLISGAKNIQYF.